The rows below give T cell receptor beta chains drawn from one sample of a study of shared clonotypes between healthy human individuals. TCRdb's table, derived via immunoSEQ multiplex PCR, lists solely in-frame clones and lacks some. The sample records some 2,000,000 clones, 90% to 96% being singletons. Sequences were obtained from naive CD4+ T cells sorted from blood. Receptor source: a man younger than 35 in good health. Each CDR3 is given with its conserved first and last residue. A D gene is named only where the DNA matches it firmly. Some rows have no size entry. The others give once, few or many, or a class for an expanded clone.

size	J	D	V	CDR3	DNA
NA	TRBJ2-7	NA	TRBV11-2	CASSLGSIPYEQYF	TGTGCCAGCAGCTTAGGATCCATCCCCTACGAGCAGTACTTC
NA	TRBJ2-7	NA	TRBV18	CASSPLQGDEQYF	TGTGCCAGCTCACCACTACAGGGCGACGAGCAGTACTTC
few	TRBJ2-7	TRBD1	TRBV11-2	CASSSGTGYEQYF	TGTGCCAGCAGCTCCGGGACAGGCTACGAGCAGTACTTC
NA	TRBJ2-2	TRBD2	TRBV5-1	CASGLAGGIPGELFF	TGCGCCAGCGGATTAGCGGGGGGCATCCCCGGGGAGCTGTTTTTT
few	TRBJ1-2	NA	TRBV18	CASSPQYTDGYTF	TGTGCCAGCTCACCACAGTATACAGACGGCTACACCTTC
few	TRBJ1-1	NA	TRBV10-2	CASSYDTEAFF	TGCGCCAGCAGTTATGACACTGAAGCTTTCTTT
NA	TRBJ2-7	NA	TRBV4-1	CASSQERGEGTSYVEHF	TGCGCCAGCAGCCAAGAACGGGGAGAGGGAACTTCCTACGTAGAGCACTTC
NA	TRBJ1-2	NA	TRBV5-1	CASSLGRINYGYTF	TGCGCCAGCAGCTTGGGCAGAATCAACTATGGCTACACCTTC
NA	TRBJ2-3	NA	TRBV2	CASRPQGIPTDTQYF	TGTGCCAGCAGGCCCCAGGGAATCCCCACAGATACGCAGTATTTT
NA	TRBJ1-4	NA	TRBV28	CASSGDFPLNEKLFF	TGTGCCAGCAGCGGGGACTTTCCCCTTAATGAAAAACTGTTTTTT
NA	TRBJ1-4	NA	TRBV7-8	CASSLGQSENEKLFF	TGTGCCAGCAGCTTAGGCCAGTCAGAGAATGAAAAACTGTTTTTT
once	TRBJ1-2	NA	TRBV6-5	CASSYSGSSNYGYTF	TGTGCCAGCAGTTACTCGGGTTCATCTAACTATGGCTACACCTTC
NA	TRBJ2-2	NA	TRBV4-1	CASSQNTGELFF	TGCGCCAGCAGCCAGAACACCGGGGAGCTGTTTTTT
NA	TRBJ1-6	TRBD1	TRBV25-1	CASSNLGPGQGNSPLHF	TGTGCCAGCAGTAACCTCGGTCCTGGACAGGGGAATTCACCCCTCCACTTT
NA	TRBJ1-6	NA	TRBV25-1	CASSLQGDTPNSPLHF	TGTGCCAGCAGTTTACAAGGAGATACTCCTAATTCGCCCCTCCACTTT
NA	TRBJ2-1	TRBD2	TRBV11-3	CASSLVSTSGGNEQFF	TGTGCCAGCAGCTTAGTTTCGACTAGCGGGGGCAATGAGCAGTTCTTC
NA	TRBJ1-1	TRBD1	TRBV11-3	CASSLGTGTRAFF	TGTGCCAGCAGCTTGGGGACAGGGACTAGAGCTTTCTTT
NA	TRBJ1-2	NA	TRBV6-1	CASRSGGPGYGYTF	TGTGCCAGCAGGAGTGGGGGACCTGGCTATGGCTACACCTTC
NA	TRBJ2-2	TRBD1	TRBV9	CASSLGQGATGELFF	TGTGCCAGCAGCCTGGGACAGGGGGCCACCGGGGAGCTGTTTTTT
NA	TRBJ2-5	TRBD2	TRBV5-1	CASSLAGVASPGRETQYF	TGCGCCAGCAGCTTGGCCGGGGTAGCCTCCCCCGGGAGGGAGACCCAGTACTTC
NA	TRBJ1-5	NA	TRBV2	CASSDQPNQPQHF	TGTGCCAGCAGTGACCAGCCTAATCAGCCCCAGCATTTT
once	TRBJ2-2	NA	TRBV5-1	CASSLATGQNSAGELFF	TGCGCCAGCAGCTTGGCCACTGGCCAAAACAGCGCCGGGGAGCTGTTTTTT
once	TRBJ2-7	NA	TRBV19	CASSREALYEQYF	TGTGCCAGTAGTAGAGAGGCCCTCTACGAGCAGTACTTC
NA	TRBJ2-5	TRBD2	TRBV11-2	CASSFGMTSGEETQYF	TGTGCCAGCAGCTTCGGGATGACTAGCGGGGAAGAGACCCAGTACTTC
NA	TRBJ2-2	NA	TRBV2	CASSGQATGELFF	TGTGCCAGCAGTGGACAGGCCACCGGGGAGCTGTTTTTT
NA	TRBJ1-2	TRBD1	TRBV28	CASRDREANYGYTF	TGTGCCAGCAGAGACAGGGAAGCTAACTATGGCTACACCTTC
NA	TRBJ1-5	NA	TRBV18	CASADGGNQPQHF	TGTGCCAGCGCGGACGGTGGCAATCAGCCCCAGCATTTT
NA	TRBJ2-7	NA	TRBV6-5	CASRSGLFGGQYF	TGTGCCAGCAGATCGGGACTGTTCGGCGGGCAGTACTTC
NA	TRBJ2-2	NA	TRBV7-3	CASSLTGWGGELFF	TGTGCCAGCAGCTTAACCGGGTGGGGCGGGGAGCTGTTTTTT
NA	TRBJ2-5	NA	TRBV19	CASSASRFQETQYF	TGTGCCAGTAGTGCGAGTAGATTCCAAGAGACCCAGTACTTC
NA	TRBJ2-7	TRBD1	TRBV30	CAWSVGTGTHEQYF	TGTGCCTGGAGTGTCGGGACAGGGACACACGAGCAGTACTTC
few	TRBJ1-2	TRBD1	TRBV10-1	CASAEQGNYGYTF	TGCGCCAGCGCCGAACAGGGGAACTATGGCTACACCTTC
NA	TRBJ2-7	TRBD2	TRBV5-1	CASSPGGGLRYEQYF	TGCGCCAGCAGCCCTGGGGGGGGACTGCGCTACGAGCAGTACTTC
NA	TRBJ2-5	NA	TRBV4-3	CASSPTGKETQYF	TGCGCCAGCAGCCCAACAGGGAAAGAGACCCAGTACTTC
NA	TRBJ2-3	NA	TRBV4-1	CASSSGAENVFTQYF	TGCGCCAGCAGCTCAGGAGCGGAAAACGTTTTTACGCAGTATTTT
NA	TRBJ2-1	TRBD2	TRBV27	CASSRIAGLSNEQFF	TGTGCCAGCAGTCGAATAGCGGGACTCAGCAATGAGCAGTTCTTC
NA	TRBJ2-5	TRBD2	TRBV6-6	CASKGSGGVETQYF	TGTGCCAGCAAGGGTAGCGGGGGGGTAGAGACCCAGTACTTC
NA	TRBJ2-1	TRBD1	TRBV5-1	CASSAGTGMAAEFF	TGCGCCAGCAGCGCCGGGACAGGGATGGCGGCGGAGTTCTTC
NA	TRBJ2-1	TRBD2	TRBV6-5	CASSYGRGGTRQFF	TGTGCCAGCAGTTACGGCCGGGGGGGGACTAGGCAGTTCTTC